The rows below give T cell receptor beta chains drawn from one sample of a study of T-cell memory formation after mild COVID-19. One entry per CDR3 protein results from TCRdb running MiXCR on the 5' RACE reads. The sample includes about 140,000 distinct CDR3 sequences, 14% of them seen just once. The sample taken for sequencing was PBMCs or a T cell subset sorted from them (not recorded which). These receptors came from an adult woman who had mild COVID-19 (a few samples of this study predate the infection). Cell type and time point are not known. Each CDR3 is given with its conserved first and last residue.

TRBV7-2	TRBJ2-3	CASSKTDLSTDTQYF
TRBV5-6	TRBJ2-7	CASSLVSHEQYF
TRBV29-1	TRBJ2-5	CSVESQGAVETQYF
TRBV19	TRBJ2-3	CASSQSLTDTQYF
TRBV15	TRBJ2-3	CATSNFGAGSTDTQYF
TRBV12-3/TRBV12-4	TRBJ2-1	CASSFTGPGEQFF
TRBV29-1	TRBJ1-2	CSVEDGTGFYGYTF
TRBV27	TRBJ2-7	CASSLSNGAYEQYF
TRBV2	TRBJ1-1	CASREITGSRDTEAFF
TRBV25-1	TRBJ1-1	CASSDLGGEAFF
TRBV27	TRBJ2-7	CASGRGASGRNYEQYF
TRBV7-9	TRBJ1-4	CASSLAGGEKLFF
TRBV21-1	TRBJ2-7	CASSKGSDHNEQYF
TRBV7-6	TRBJ2-3	CASSLRIAGRVTDTQYF
TRBV2	TRBJ2-3	CASERTPKIDTQYF
TRBV6-5	TRBJ2-7	CASSYSMRDEQYF
TRBV4-2	TRBJ1-2	CASSQAVESSNYGYTF
TRBV6-6	TRBJ2-3	CASSYPWGKAVRISQYF
TRBV9	TRBJ2-1	CASSVELADFNEQFF
TRBV12-3/TRBV12-4	TRBJ2-1	CASSLGGRYNEQFF
TRBV20-1	TRBJ2-7	CSACPDGANYEQYF
TRBV5-1	TRBJ2-5	CASSFGTFQETQYF
TRBV4-1	TRBJ2-7	CASRTDREGYEQYF
TRBV9	TRBJ2-1	CASSVAVYNEQFF
TRBV5-1	TRBJ1-1	CASSEGQGSSEAFF
TRBV24-1	TRBJ2-7	CATSVGEGAYEQYF
TRBV5-6	TRBJ1-1	CASSLDGGLNTEAFF
TRBV7-6	TRBJ2-7	CASSPQGGVSEQYF
TRBV5-1	TRBJ2-7	CASSLEGDSYEQYF
TRBV24-1	TRBJ2-7	CATSDFDEQYF
TRBV30	TRBJ1-5	CAWSVGADYQPQHF
TRBV20-1	TRBJ2-7	CSVPGTGFYEQYF
TRBV7-6	TRBJ2-7	CASSLNSVDEQYF
TRBV12-3/TRBV12-4	TRBJ1-1	CAASEYGHTEAFF
TRBV4-1	TRBJ2-7	CASSPWTSGGGGVYEQYF
TRBV11-1	TRBJ2-7	CASSSHTGAYEQYF
TRBV7-9	TRBJ2-5	CASSFQGILETQYF
TRBV12-3/TRBV12-4	TRBJ1-2	CASSIGGYGYTF
TRBV6-5	TRBJ2-1	CASSYLAGGLDEQFF
TRBV9	TRBJ2-1	CASSTALLNEQFF
TRBV29-1	TRBJ2-7	CSVDASGRGYEQYF
TRBV7-2	TRBJ1-1	CASSLDGTVNTEAFF
TRBV7-9	TRBJ2-1	CASSVSIAGINNEQFF
TRBV7-8	TRBJ2-1	CASNENFGFRGVDNEQFF
TRBV20-1	TRBJ2-3	CSAREGLTSTDTQYF
TRBV9	TRBJ2-1	CASSMGLSGGNEQFF
TRBV9	TRBJ2-3	CASSVGTRPSTDTQYF
TRBV25-1	TRBJ2-3	CASSEARTSGRTDTQYF
TRBV20-1	TRBJ2-1	CSRWTSGSNEQFF
TRBV20-1	TRBJ1-1	CSARARPGGNTEAFF
TRBV20-1	TRBJ2-1	CSARDGASGSVKVYNEQFF
TRBV12-3/TRBV12-4	TRBJ2-6	CATPSAVSGANVLTF
TRBV20-1	TRBJ2-1	CSASDQRTDYNEQFF
TRBV6-2/TRBV6-3	TRBJ2-7	CASMKSSSEQYF
TRBV12-3/TRBV12-4	TRBJ2-7	CASSLTGQYEQYF